This T cell receptor (beta chain) was retrieved from a study of blood T cell repertoires in COVID-19 (dated by TCRdb to the early 2020s). Study-level background: The collaborator samples originated in the United States, Italy and Spain and spanned the acute and convalescent phases of COVID-19. The material from the prospective study consisted of cDNA or gDNA derived from T cells, B-cell-depleted T cells, or PBMCs. The repertoires were released in a freely available public database intended as a resource for research on the immune response to SARS-CoV-2. A de-identified subject ID, COVID-19 status, age in years and sex were almost always included in the sample metadata. Subjects who had been exposed to COVID-19, were actively infected with it, or had recovered from it provided the deeply sampled blood TCRbeta repertoires that made up the dataset. The samples were drawn from two sources: the first 160 participants of the ongoing ImmuneRACE study, and some 1,300 subjects contributed by 6 global collaborators. Where available, HLA class I and class II types were obtained from metadata supplied by the sample provider rather than from assay-based typing.

On the study overall, not on this receptor specifically: How much clinical and demographic metadata was included differed by source and by participant, and the metadata was provided uncurated.

About this clone itself: Its recognized antigen is unknown. The record has no base qualities; no much larger clone is one base away.

TCRbeta CDR3 regions were amplified from genomic DNA by means of the immunoSEQ Assay, a bias-controlled multiplex PCR. From the authors' description of their analysis: The number of nucleated cells in each sample was estimated by amplification of reference gene primers within the assay. To quantify the absolute abundance of each unique TCRbeta CDR3 rearrangement, sequence reads were collapsed and filtered. For each sample, productive Simpson clonality was calculated as the square root of Simpson's diversity index across productive rearrangements. TCRdb carries this immuneACCESS record with in-frame sequences only. Its versions omit some clonotypes, under half of them owing to an unresolved V gene in the studies checked, with the rest unexplained. V and J calls and clone size are copied from that table; D and trimming were computed from the DNA. The sample records 200,000 to 250,000 clones, approximately 80% of which are singletons. Of the sample, about 13% is held by the ten largest clones.

Each collaborating institution followed its own protocols to collect whole blood in K2EDTA tubes. Collaborator samples were shipped for TCRbeta analysis as frozen whole blood, isolated PBMCs, or DNA extracted from either sample type. For CDR1 and CDR2, the germline V gene lists MDHEN and SYDVKM. For this chain, trimming is 7 bases at the V end and 4 bases at the J end, and the number of junction bases without a gene match is 5. The CDR3 sequence holds 14 residues, the cysteine and phenylalanine included. Here the CDR3 DNA is all that survives: 42 bases in frame from base 1. The rearrangement combines TRBV28 with TRBJ1-3; a stretch of 9 junction bases matches TRBD1. This receptor was obtained from a human donor in a cohort sampled during active COVID-19. Sequencing used peripheral blood. The DNA sequence is TGTGCCAGCATTGCACAGGGGGCCGGAAACACCATATATTTT. Translated, this gives CASIAQGAGNTIYF.